These 19 T cell receptor beta chains originate from one sample sequenced in a study of T cell responses to AZD1222 COVID-19 vaccine. Sequenced by immunoSEQ multiplex PCR; TCRdb stores in-frame clones only, minus some. The sample has 100,000 to 150,000 clones, about 93% seen once. The sample here was peripheral blood, taken 28 days after the second AZD1222 dose. These receptors all come from an adult who received the AZD1222 COVID-19 vaccine.

The chain recombines TRBV14 with TRBJ1-2; 7 nucleotides align to TRBD1. The CDR3 has 14 residues. The germline CDR1 and CDR2 sequences are SGHDN and FVKESK. The V segment lost 1 base and the J segment 4 bases; nucleotides outside the gene matches: 3. This CDR3 reads CASSQGGTAYGYTF. DNA of the CDR3: TGTGCCAGCAGCCAAGGCGGGACAGCCTATGGCTACACCTTC.

The genes are TRBV6-2 or TRBV6-3 and TRBJ2-7; maybe TRBD1 (6 bases). Between the trimmed V and J ends, which lost 2 bases and 2 bases, there was a span of 16 bases. The germline gives CDR1 MNHEY, CDR2 SVGEGT. This CDR3 region has 16 residues. CDR3: CASSYGLAGDPYEQYF. CDR3 coding DNA: TGTGCCAGCAGTTACGGGTTGGCAGGGGACCCCTACGAGCAGTACTTC.

V is TRBV4-3 and J is TRBJ1-2, with D possibly matching TRBD1 (5 bases). Germline CDR1 and CDR2: LGHNA and YSLEER. V lost 0 bases and J 4 bases, leaving 15 bases between the germline ends. The CDR3 loop spans 16 amino acids. Here the CDR3 DNA reads TGCGCCAGCAGCCAAGATGAAGGGACCTTTCTCTATGGCTACACCTTC. Translated: CASSQDEGTFLYGYTF.

V gene TRBV7-2 combines with J gene TRBJ1-6, with D perhaps TRBD1 (5 bases). Germline values: CDR1 SGHTA, CDR2 FQGNSA. Trimming took 5 bases from V and 7 from J, leaving 12 bases between them. This CDR3 has 14 amino acids. The chain's CDR3 is CASSQGTGNSPLHF. In nucleotides, the CDR3 is TGTGCCAGCAGCCAAGGGACGGGAAATTCACCCCTCCACTTT.

J is TRBJ1-2 and V is TRBV6-5; weak D call: TRBD1 (6 bases). The CDR3 contains 12 residues. V was pared by 5 bases and J by 6 bases, with 10 bases between. Germline CDR1 is MNHEY and CDR2 is SVGAGI. CDR3: CASSTRQDGYTF. The CDR3 DNA reads as TGTGCCAGCAGTACCAGACAGGATGGCTACACCTTC.

The chain carries TRBV5-4 and TRBJ1-1; D unresolved. The V and J ends lost 2 bases and 4 bases respectively, with 9 bases between them. CDR1 SGHNT and CDR2 YYREEE come from the germline V gene (reference sequence). The CDR3 is 13 residues long. The CDR3 DNA sequence: TGTGCCAGCAGCTTCGCCCTTGGCACTGAAGCTTTCTTT. Its protein product is CASSFALGTEAFF.

The chain joins TRBV5-1 to TRBJ2-2; no clear D. Trimming took 4 bases from V and 0 from J, leaving 4 bases between them. The germline CDR1 and CDR2 sequences are SGHRS and YFSETQ. This CDR3 is 13 amino acids long. CDR3 DNA sequence: TGCGCCAGCAGCGGCACGAACACCGGGGAGCTGTTTTTT. This gives the protein CASSGTNTGELFF.

The chain joins TRBV18 to TRBJ2-1, with TRBD1 matching over 7 bases. The germline V gene has CDR1 KGHSH and CDR2 LQKENI. The V gene end was trimmed by 3 bases and the J gene end by 8 bases; junction bases not matched to a gene: 19. The CDR3 totals 18 residues. The CDR3 sequence: CASSPPGLGQRGRDEQFF. CDR3 nucleotides: TGTGCCAGCTCACCCCCCGGCCTGGGACAGCGTGGCCGCGATGAGCAGTTCTTC.

J is TRBJ1-2 and V is TRBV7-2; unclear D gene. V lost 5 bases to trimming and J lost 4 bases, with 8 bases between them. The CDR3 is made up of 12 amino acids. CDR1 SGHTA and CDR2 FQGNSA come from the germline V gene. The CDR3 spells CASSKDTYGYTF. CDR3 coding DNA: TGTGCCAGCAGCAAAGACACCTATGGCTACACCTTC.

This rearrangement joins TRBV10-3 to TRBJ2-6, with 8 bases aligning to TRBD1. The germline V gene has CDR1 ENHRY and CDR2 SYGVKD. This CDR3 is built from 15 residues. Trimming took 4 bases from V and 4 from J; bases not matched to a gene: 3. CDR3 DNA sequence: TGTGCCATCAGTGGAACAGGGGGAGGGGCCAACGTCCTGACTTTC. This gives the protein CAISGTGGGANVLTF.

V and J are TRBV4-2 and TRBJ2-7; TRBD2 aligns across 12 bases. The junction had 3 bases not matched to a gene; V was cut back by 0 bases and J by 3 bases. The CDR3 has 16 residues. CDR1 LGHNA and CDR2 YNFKEQ come from the germline V gene. CDR3 sequence (DNA): TGTGCCAGCAGCCAAGATCCTAGCGGGAGGGGCTACGAGCAGTACTTC. This translates into CASSQDPSGRGYEQYF.

The chain carries TRBV6-6 and TRBJ1-5, with D possibly TRBD1 on 5 matching bases. The germline gives CDR1 MNHNY, CDR2 SVGAGI (reference sequence). V lost 1 base, J lost 2 bases, and 12 bases lay in between. CDR3 length: 16 amino acids. CDR3: CASSYFRTGGNQPQHF. CDR3 DNA sequence: TGTGCCAGCAGTTACTTCCGTACGGGGGGCAATCAGCCCCAGCATTTT.

This clone was detected only a few times. The chain joins TRBV2 to TRBJ1-2; TRBD1 agrees at 9 bases. Looked up from germline, CDR1 is SNHLY and CDR2 is FYNNEI. This CDR3 has 15 amino acids. J gave up 4 bases and V 7 bases, and 10 bases lay outside the gene matches. The CDR3 is CASKIQGAPGYGYTF. The DNA of the CDR3 is TGTGCCAGCAAGATACAGGGGGCGCCTGGCTATGGCTACACCTTC.

The V and J genes are TRBV19 and TRBJ1-5; possibly TRBD1 for D (5 bases). The V and J ends lost 5 bases and 6 bases respectively, with 29 bases between them. There are 19 residues in the CDR3. Germline V gene sequence: CDR1 LNHDA, CDR2 SQIVND (reference sequence). The CDR3 protein is CASSLRTLGTEWSSQPQHF. The CDR3 DNA reads as TGTGCCAGTAGTCTACGGACATTGGGGACGGAGTGGAGTAGTCAGCCCCAGCATTTT.

The chain recombines TRBV6-2 or TRBV6-3 with TRBJ1-1; tentative D call: TRBD1 (6 bases). CDR1 is MNHEY, CDR2 SVGEGT, per germline. This CDR3 region has 16 residues. V lost 0 bases to trimming and J lost 4 bases, with 15 bases between them. The CDR3 sequence: CASSYSIGGPVTEAFF. The CDR3 coding sequence is TGTGCCAGCAGTTACTCCATTGGGGGGCCGGTCACTGAAGCTTTCTTT.

The chain has TRBV7-9 and TRBJ2-3; TRBD2 matches 7 bases. V dropped 5 bases and J dropped 3; count of bases not matched to a gene: 5. CDR1 and CDR2 (germline): SEHNR, FQNEAQ (reference sequence). The CDR3 is 14 residues long. The DNA for the CDR3 is TGTGCCAGCAGCACTAGCGCCTTAACAGATACGCAGTATTTT. Translating it yields CASSTSALTDTQYF.

The rearrangement joins TRBV3-1 (or the pseudogene TRBV3-2) to TRBJ2-3; D might be TRBD1 or TRBD2, each matching 5 bases. The CDR3 runs 13 residues. From germline, CDR1 is LGHDT and CDR2 YNNKEL (reference sequence). V lost 0 bases and J lost 11, with 12 bases in between. The CDR3 DNA reads as TGTGCCAGCAGCCAAGATCGGGTGGGGGAGCAGTATTTT. This sequence encodes CASSQDRVGEQYF.

The rearrangement joins TRBV7-9 to TRBJ1-1; D is unresolved. Germline CDR1 and CDR2: SEHNR and FQNEAQ (reference sequence). The ends were cut back, 3 bases at V and 0 bases at J, with 5 bases in the middle. The CDR3 sequence is 13 residues long. The CDR3 protein is CASSFALNTEAFF. CDR3 sequence (DNA): TGTGCCAGCAGCTTTGCCCTGAACACTGAAGCTTTCTTT.

The V gene is TRBV6-1, the J gene TRBJ1-2; a weak D match, TRBD1 (5 bases). CDR1 and CDR2 (germline): MNHNS, SASEGT. V was cut by 1 base and J by 2 bases, with 5 bases left in between. CDR3 length: 13 residues. The CDR3, as DNA: TGTGCCAGCAGTGAAGGGGGGAACTATGGCTACACCTTC. It yields the protein CASSEGGNYGYTF.